This note documents a single T cell receptor (beta chain) sequence. The CDR3 is 13 residues long. Trimming cost V 7 bases and J 5 bases, with 12 bases left between them. The germline gives CDR1 LNHDA, CDR2 SQIVND (reference sequence). The data stem from a study of cytomegalovirus exposure and HLA in healthy donors. Study information: Earlier results showed approximately 110 million unique TCR beta sequences derived from roughly 200 million T cells. Among the 370 or so donors who were genotyped, 81% fell in the genetic ancestry cluster that is associated with self-reported Caucasian donors.

Researchers ran the PCR with 60 Vbeta and 13 Jbeta primers. Measured with immunoSEQ multiplex PCR; TCRdb has only the in-frame clones, and not every one. This sample yields about 98,000 clones, of which about 70% are seen a single time; 1.2% belongs to the top ten. The specimen sequenced was PBMCs. The TCR sequence derives from a female donor in good health and CMV-seronegative. The chain has TRBV19 and TRBJ1-5; perhaps TRBD1 as D (5 bases). The CDR3 sequence: CASNVGADQPQHF. CDR3 nucleotide sequence: TGTGCCAGTAATGTAGGGGCGGATCAGCCCCAGCATTTT.